A selection of T cell receptor beta chains follows, all from one sample in a study of T cells in Graves' hyperthyroidism and ophthalmopathy. TCRdb re-derived calls from the multiplex PCR reads in MiXCR, one entry per CDR3 protein. This sample has around 600,000 distinct CDR3 sequences, with roughly 14% found just once. Sequenced sample: blood. All receptors derive from a woman aged 45-59 years with Graves' ophthalmopathy. Both conserved end residues are part of each CDR3. The D gene is left open where the match is weak. Part of the rows lack a size; the others show once, few, many or a class for expanded clones.

TRBJ2-4 - TRBV6-9 - CASSLDIPVAKNIQYF
TRBJ1-1 - TRBV30 many CAWSLVVGTEAFF
TRBJ2-1 - TRBV3-1 - CASSQDTRDNEQFF
TRBJ2-7 TRBD2 TRBV19 - CASSAGPGLAAEQYF
TRBJ2-2 TRBD1 TRBV7-3 few CASRSGTGFAGELFF
TRBJ2-3 - TRBV9 many CASSVGLSSTDTQYF
TRBJ2-7 TRBD2 TRBV6-1 many CASSEWTSGRSVYEQYF
TRBJ1-1 - TRBV25-1 few CASSGGAGYTEAFF
TRBJ2-1 TRBD2 TRBV25-1 - CASSDAGGGYNEQFF
TRBJ2-2 - TRBV20-1 many CSARVPGHIANTGELFF
TRBJ2-3 - TRBV2 many CASSELGEEAADTQYF
TRBJ2-1 TRBD2 TRBV5-1 many CASSSLEAGGDEQFF
TRBJ2-3 - TRBV5-5 many CASSLVLADTDTQYF
TRBJ2-1 - TRBV11-2 many CASSLDGIPYNEQFF
TRBJ2-3 TRBD2 TRBV10-3 many CAISERLAGSTDTQYF
TRBJ2-5 - TRBV28 many CASMTAGREETQYF
TRBJ2-7 - TRBV6-1 many CASTAAVSYEQYF
TRBJ2-5 TRBD1 TRBV6-1 many CASSSPGQGMEETQYF
TRBJ2-2 - TRBV5-1 once CASSLVQAGELFF
TRBJ2-2 - TRBV20-1 many CSATENTGELFF
TRBJ1-1 - TRBV7-2 once CASIRGGVNTEAFF
TRBJ2-7 - TRBV5-1 few CASSLAMDGYEQYF
TRBJ2-2 TRBD2 TRBV19 few CASMGGRADTGELFF
TRBJ2-7 TRBD2 TRBV27 many CASSLWSRVERGGSYEQYF
TRBJ1-2 - TRBV20-1 many CSAMTPTDSPNYGYTF
TRBJ1-2 - TRBV3-1 many CASSSPAGENYGYTF
TRBJ1-4 - TRBV7-2 many CASSLGGYEKLFF
TRBJ1-5 - TRBV7-2 - CASSRAGDSNQPQHF
TRBJ1-2 - TRBV29-1 - CSVEQGNYGYTF
TRBJ2-2 TRBD1 TRBV6-1 - CASSGIQGSNTGELFF
TRBJ1-1 - TRBV19 few CASSIAGRLNTEAFF
TRBJ1-5 - TRBV6-5 - CASSYVAGQPQHF
TRBJ2-1 - TRBV14 many CASSQGYRVNYNEQFF
TRBJ1-2 TRBD1 TRBV4-3 few CASSQDAWGTGWGYTF
TRBJ2-3 - TRBV4-1 few CASSQRDFFEDTQYF
TRBJ2-3 - TRBV4-3 - CASSQETPGADTQYF